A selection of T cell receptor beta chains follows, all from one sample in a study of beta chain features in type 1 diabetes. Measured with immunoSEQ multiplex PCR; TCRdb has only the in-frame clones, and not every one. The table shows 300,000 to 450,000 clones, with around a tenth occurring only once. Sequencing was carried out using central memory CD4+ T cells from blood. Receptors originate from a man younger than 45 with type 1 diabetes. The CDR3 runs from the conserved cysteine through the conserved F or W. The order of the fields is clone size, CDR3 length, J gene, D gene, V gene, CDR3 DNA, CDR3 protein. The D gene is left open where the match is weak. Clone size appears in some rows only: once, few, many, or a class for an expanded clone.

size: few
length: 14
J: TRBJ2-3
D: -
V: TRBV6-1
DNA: TGTGCCACCCAGTTGTGGGGGGACCAAGATACGCAGTATTTT
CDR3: CATQLWGDQDTQYF

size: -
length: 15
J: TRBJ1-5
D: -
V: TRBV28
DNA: TGTGCCACCTACTTTGCTCGGGGGCAGAATCAGCCCCAGCATTTT
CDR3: CATYFARGQNQPQHF

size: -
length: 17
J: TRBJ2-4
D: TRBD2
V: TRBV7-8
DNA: TGTGCCACCACTCCCCACCGCGGGGGTAGGGGCAAAAACATTCAGTACTTC
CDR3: CATTPHRGGRGKNIQYF

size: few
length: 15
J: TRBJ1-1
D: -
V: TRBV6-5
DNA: TGTGCCAGCAGCCGGGGACTGACTTTGAACACTGAAGCTTTCTTT
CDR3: CASSRGLTLNTEAFF

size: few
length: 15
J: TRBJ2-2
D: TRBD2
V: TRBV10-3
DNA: TGTGCCAGTCAGCGACTAGCGGGAGACACCGGGGAGCTGTTTTTT
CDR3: CASQRLAGDTGELFF

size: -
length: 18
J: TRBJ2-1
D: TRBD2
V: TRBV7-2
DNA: TGTGCCAGCAGCTTAGGCCTAGCGGGAGGGCCATTACGCAATGAGCAGTTCTTC
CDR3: CASSLGLAGGPLRNEQFF

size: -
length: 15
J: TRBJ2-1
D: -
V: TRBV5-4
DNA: TGTGCCAGCAGCTTGTCGCAGGGTCTTCTCAATGAGCAGTTCTTC
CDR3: CASSLSQGLLNEQFF

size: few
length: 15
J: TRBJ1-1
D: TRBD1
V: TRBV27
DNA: TGTGCCAGCAGTCCACTAAGGACAGGGGTGACTGAAGCTTTCTTT
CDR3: CASSPLRTGVTEAFF

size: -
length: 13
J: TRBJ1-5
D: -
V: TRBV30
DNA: TGTGCCTGGAGTGTAGGAGGGAGTCAGCCCCAGCATTTT
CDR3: CAWSVGGSQPQHF

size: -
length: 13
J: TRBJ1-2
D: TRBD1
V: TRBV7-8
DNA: TGTGCCAGCAGCCGGGACAGCGCTTATGGCTACACCTTC
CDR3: CASSRDSAYGYTF

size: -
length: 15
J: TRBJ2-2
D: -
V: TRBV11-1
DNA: TGTGCCAGCAGCCCGTCAGGGACGAACACCGGGGAGCTGTTTTTT
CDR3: CASSPSGTNTGELFF

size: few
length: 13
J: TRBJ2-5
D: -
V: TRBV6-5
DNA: TGTGCCAGCATGAAACAGGGACTGGAGACCCAGTACTTC
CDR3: CASMKQGLETQYF

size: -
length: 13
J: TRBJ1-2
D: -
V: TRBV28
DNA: TGTGCCAGCAGTTTGACAGATAACTATGGCTACACCTTC
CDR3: CASSLTDNYGYTF

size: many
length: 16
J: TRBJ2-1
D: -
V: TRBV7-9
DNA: TGTGCCAGCAGCTTGGATCCGACAGTCTCCTACAATGAGCAGTTCTTC
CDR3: CASSLDPTVSYNEQFF

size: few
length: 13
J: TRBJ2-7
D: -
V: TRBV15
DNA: TGTGCCACCAGCAGAGTGGACGCGTACGAGCAGTACTTC
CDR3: CATSRVDAYEQYF

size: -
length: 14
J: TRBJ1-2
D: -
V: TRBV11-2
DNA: TGTGCCAGCAGCTTATTAGCGGGGGACTATGGCTACACCTTC
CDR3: CASSLLAGDYGYTF

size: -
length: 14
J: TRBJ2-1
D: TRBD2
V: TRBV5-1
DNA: TGCGCCAGCAGCTTAGGGACTAGCGTCAATGAGCAGTTCTTC
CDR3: CASSLGTSVNEQFF

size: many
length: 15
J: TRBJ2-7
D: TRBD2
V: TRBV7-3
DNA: TGTGCCAGCAGCTCCCAGGGAGGGAACTCCTACGAGCAGTACTTC
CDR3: CASSSQGGNSYEQYF

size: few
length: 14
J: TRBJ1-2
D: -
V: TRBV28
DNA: TGTGCCAGCAGTTTATGGCAGGATAACTATGGCTACACCTTC
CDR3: CASSLWQDNYGYTF

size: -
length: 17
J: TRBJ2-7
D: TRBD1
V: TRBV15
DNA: TGTGCCACCAGCAGAGATGCCGGGACAGGGTCTTACTACGAGCAGTACTTC
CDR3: CATSRDAGTGSYYEQYF

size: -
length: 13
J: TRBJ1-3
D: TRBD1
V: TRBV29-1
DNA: TGCAGCGTTGAGACAGGGTCTGGAAACACCATATATTTT
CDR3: CSVETGSGNTIYF

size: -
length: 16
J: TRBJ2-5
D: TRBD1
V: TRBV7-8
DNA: TGTGCCAGCAGCCGTTGGACAGGGAGTATCGGAGAGACCCAGTACTTC
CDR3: CASSRWTGSIGETQYF

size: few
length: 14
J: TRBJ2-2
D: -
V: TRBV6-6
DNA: TGTGCCAGCAGTAGTCAGGGTCACACCGGGGAGCTGTTTTTT
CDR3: CASSSQGHTGELFF

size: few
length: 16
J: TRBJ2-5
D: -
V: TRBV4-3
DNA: TGCGCCAGCAGCCAAGATCGTCCAGGGGCAGGGGAGACCCAGTACTTC
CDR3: CASSQDRPGAGETQYF

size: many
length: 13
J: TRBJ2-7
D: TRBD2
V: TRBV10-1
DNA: TGCGCCAGCAGAGCTAGCGGTTCCTACGAGCAGTACTTC
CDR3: CASRASGSYEQYF

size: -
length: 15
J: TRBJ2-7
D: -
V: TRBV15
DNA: TGTGCCACCAGCAGTTTCGGGGGATTATCCTACGAGCAGTACTTC
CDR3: CATSSFGGLSYEQYF

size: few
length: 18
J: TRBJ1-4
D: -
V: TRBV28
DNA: TGTGCCAGCAGTTTTCAGGGGATTATGGTGTCCACTAATGAAAAACTGTTTTTT
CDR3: CASSFQGIMVSTNEKLFF

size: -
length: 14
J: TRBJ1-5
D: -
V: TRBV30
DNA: TGTGCCTGGAGTCCTCCAGGGGGCAATCAGCCCCAGCATTTT
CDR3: CAWSPPGGNQPQHF

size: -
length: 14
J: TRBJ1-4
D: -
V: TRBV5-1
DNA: TGCGCCAGCCGCTACGGTGCAACTAATGAAAAACTGTTTTTT
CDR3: CASRYGATNEKLFF

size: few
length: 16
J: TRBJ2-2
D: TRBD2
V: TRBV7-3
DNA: TGTGCCAGCAGCTCCTACTATAGCGGGAGGACCGGGGAGCTGTTTTTT
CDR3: CASSSYYSGRTGELFF

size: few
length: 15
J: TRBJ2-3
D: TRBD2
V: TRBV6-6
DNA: TGTGCCAGCAGTTATCCTAGCGGGAGCACAGATACGCAGTATTTT
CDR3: CASSYPSGSTDTQYF

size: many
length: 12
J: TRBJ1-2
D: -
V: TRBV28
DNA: TGTGCCAGCACCTCGCCCGGCGGGGGCTACACCTTC
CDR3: CASTSPGGGYTF

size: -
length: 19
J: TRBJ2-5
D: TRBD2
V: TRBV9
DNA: TGTGCCAGCAGCGTAGGAGACGGGGGTCTAGCGGGGCTACAAGAGACCCAGTACTTC
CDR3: CASSVGDGGLAGLQETQYF

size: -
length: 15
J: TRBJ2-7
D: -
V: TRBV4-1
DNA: TGCGCCAGCAGCCAACACGTAGGGGTTCCCTACGAGCAGTACTTC
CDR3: CASSQHVGVPYEQYF

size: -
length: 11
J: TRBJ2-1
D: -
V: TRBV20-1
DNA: TGCAGTCCAACCCAGGGCAATGAGCAGTTCTTC
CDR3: CSPTQGNEQFF

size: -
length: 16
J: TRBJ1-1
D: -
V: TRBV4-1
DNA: TGCGCCAGCAGCTTCGCAGGAACCTTGGGGAACACTGAAGCTTTCTTT
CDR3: CASSFAGTLGNTEAFF

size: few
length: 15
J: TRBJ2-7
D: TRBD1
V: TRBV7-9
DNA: TGTGCCAGCAGCCAGACAGGGTCCGTTCCCTACGAGCAGTACTTC
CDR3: CASSQTGSVPYEQYF

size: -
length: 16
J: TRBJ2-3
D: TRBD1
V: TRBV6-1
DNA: TGTGCCAGCAGCGAAGCCGGGACAGGGTTCACAGATACGCAGTATTTT
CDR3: CASSEAGTGFTDTQYF

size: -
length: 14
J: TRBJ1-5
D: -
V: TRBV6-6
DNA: TGTGCCAGCGCACCCCTCGGGGGGAGGCAGCCCCAGCATTTT
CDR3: CASAPLGGRQPQHF

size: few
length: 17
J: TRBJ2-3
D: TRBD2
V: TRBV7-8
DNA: TGTGCCAGCAGCTTAGCTCTAGCGGGACCTAGCACAGATACGCAGTATTTT
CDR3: CASSLALAGPSTDTQYF

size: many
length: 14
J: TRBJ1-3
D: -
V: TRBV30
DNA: TGTGCCTGGAGTGCCTTATCCTCTGGAAACACCATATATTTT
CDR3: CAWSALSSGNTIYF

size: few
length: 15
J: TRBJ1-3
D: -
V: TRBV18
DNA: TGTGCCAGCTCACCACCGCTAACAGAGGGGAACACCATATATTTT
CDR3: CASSPPLTEGNTIYF